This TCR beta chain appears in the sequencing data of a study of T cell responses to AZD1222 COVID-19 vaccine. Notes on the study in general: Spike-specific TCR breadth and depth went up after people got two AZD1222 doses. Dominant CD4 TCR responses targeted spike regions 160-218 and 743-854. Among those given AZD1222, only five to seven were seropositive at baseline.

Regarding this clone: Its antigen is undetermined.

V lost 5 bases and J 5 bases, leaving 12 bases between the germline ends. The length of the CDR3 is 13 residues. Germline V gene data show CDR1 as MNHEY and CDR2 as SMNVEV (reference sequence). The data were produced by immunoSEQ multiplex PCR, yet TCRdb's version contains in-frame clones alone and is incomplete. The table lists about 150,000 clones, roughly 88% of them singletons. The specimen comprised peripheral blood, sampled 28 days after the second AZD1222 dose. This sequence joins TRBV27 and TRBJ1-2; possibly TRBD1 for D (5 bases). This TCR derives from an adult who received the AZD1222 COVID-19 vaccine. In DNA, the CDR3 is TGTGCCAGCAGTCCGCAGGGAAGGTATGGCTACACCTTC. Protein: CASSPQGRYGYTF.